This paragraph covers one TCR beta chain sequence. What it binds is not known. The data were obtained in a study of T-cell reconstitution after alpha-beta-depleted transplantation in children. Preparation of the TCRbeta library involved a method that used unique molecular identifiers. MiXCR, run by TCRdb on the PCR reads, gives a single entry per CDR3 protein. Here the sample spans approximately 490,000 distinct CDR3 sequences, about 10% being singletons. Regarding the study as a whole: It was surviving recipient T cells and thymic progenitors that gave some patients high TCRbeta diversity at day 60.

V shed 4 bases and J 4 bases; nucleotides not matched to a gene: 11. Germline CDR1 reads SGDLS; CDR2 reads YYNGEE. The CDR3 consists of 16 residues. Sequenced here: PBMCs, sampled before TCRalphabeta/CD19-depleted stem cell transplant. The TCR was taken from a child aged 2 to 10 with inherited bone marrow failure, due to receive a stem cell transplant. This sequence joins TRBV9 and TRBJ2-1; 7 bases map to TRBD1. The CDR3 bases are TGTGCCAGCAGCCCTCCCCAACCGGGACAGTACAATGAGCAGTTCTTC. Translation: CASSPPQPGQYNEQFF.